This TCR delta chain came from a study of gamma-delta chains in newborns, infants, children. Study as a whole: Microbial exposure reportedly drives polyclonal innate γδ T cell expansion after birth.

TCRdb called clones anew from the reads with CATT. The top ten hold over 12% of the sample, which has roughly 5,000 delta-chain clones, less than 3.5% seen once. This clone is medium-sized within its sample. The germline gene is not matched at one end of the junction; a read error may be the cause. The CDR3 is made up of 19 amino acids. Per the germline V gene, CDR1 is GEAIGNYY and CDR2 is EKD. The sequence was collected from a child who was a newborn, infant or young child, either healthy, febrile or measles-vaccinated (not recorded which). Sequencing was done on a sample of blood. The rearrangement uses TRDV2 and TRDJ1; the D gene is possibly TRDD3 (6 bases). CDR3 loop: CACDTVSAGVYEDTDNLIF. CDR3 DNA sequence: TGTGCCTGTGACACCGTAAGTGCTGGGGTATACGAGGACACCGATAACCTCATCTTT.